The rows below give T cell receptor beta chains drawn from one sample of a study of T cell repertoires in cytomegalovirus infection. Each CDR3 protein is one row after TCRdb ran MiXCR on the reads. This table has 270,000 or so distinct CDR3 sequences, approximately 17% appearing once. The sequencing input was CD8+ T cells from PBMCs. Receptors originate from a human donor in good health (CMV status not recorded). Some clones in this sample may be carry-over from other donors' samples. CDR3s include the opening cysteine and the closing phenylalanine or tryptophan. The D gene is left open where the match is weak. Where a row states a size, it is once, few, many or the class of an expanded clone; other rows omit it.

d_gene: -; v_gene: TRBV4-1; abundance: few; j_gene: TRBJ1-1; CDR3aa: CASSQGEGENTEAFF; CDR3nt: TGCGCCAGCAGCCAAGGGGAGGGGGAGAACACTGAAGCTTTCTTT
d_gene: -; v_gene: TRBV2; abundance: -; j_gene: TRBJ1-3; CDR3aa: CASIGNTIYF; CDR3nt: TGTGCCAGCATTGGAAACACCATATATTTT
d_gene: -; v_gene: TRBV15; abundance: -; j_gene: TRBJ2-5; CDR3aa: CATSRDTGSQETQYF; CDR3nt: TGTGCCACAAGCAGAGATACTGGGTCCCAAGAGACCCAGTACTTC
d_gene: -; v_gene: TRBV29-1; abundance: many; j_gene: TRBJ1-1; CDR3aa: CSVDPTSTKLNWGTEAFF; CDR3nt: TGCAGCGTTGATCCCACCAGCACAAAACTTAACTGGGGCACTGAAGCTTTCTTT
d_gene: TRBD2; v_gene: TRBV12-3/TRBV12-4; abundance: -; j_gene: TRBJ2-1; CDR3aa: CASSLDGLGLGSSYNEQFF; CDR3nt: TGTGCCAGCAGTTTGGATGGTCTAGGACTAGGAAGCTCCTACAATGAGCAGTTCTTC
d_gene: TRBD2; v_gene: TRBV19; abundance: few; j_gene: TRBJ2-3; CDR3aa: CASSISSGGTQYF; CDR3nt: TGTGCCAGTAGTATTTCGAGCGGGGGTACGCAGTATTTT
d_gene: TRBD2; v_gene: TRBV7-2; abundance: many; j_gene: TRBJ2-1; CDR3aa: CASSLAGLTSYNEQFF; CDR3nt: TGTGCCAGCAGCCTAGCGGGACTGACCTCCTACAATGAGCAGTTCTTC
d_gene: TRBD1; v_gene: TRBV7-9; abundance: few; j_gene: TRBJ2-1; CDR3aa: CASSLPGQGVDEQFF; CDR3nt: TGTGCCAGCAGCTTACCGGGACAGGGGGTCGATGAGCAGTTCTTC
d_gene: -; v_gene: TRBV29-1; abundance: -; j_gene: TRBJ2-1; CDR3aa: CSTVGPHSYNEQFF; CDR3nt: TGCAGCACCGTGGGGCCCCACTCCTACAATGAGCAGTTCTTC
d_gene: -; v_gene: TRBV4-1; abundance: few; j_gene: TRBJ1-5; CDR3aa: CASSQGTNQPQHF; CDR3nt: TGCGCCAGCAGCCAGGGGACTAATCAGCCCCAGCATTTT
d_gene: TRBD2; v_gene: TRBV7-2; abundance: many; j_gene: TRBJ2-5; CDR3aa: CASSWTRPGTQYF; CDR3nt: TGTGCCAGCAGCTGGACTAGGCCGGGGACCCAGTACTTC
d_gene: TRBD1; v_gene: TRBV29-1; abundance: few; j_gene: TRBJ1-1; CDR3aa: CSVEEAGQGYTEAFF; CDR3nt: TGCAGCGTTGAAGAAGCGGGACAGGGTTACACTGAAGCTTTCTTT
d_gene: -; v_gene: TRBV6-2/TRBV6-3; abundance: -; j_gene: TRBJ1-1; CDR3aa: CASSYSGGTAEAFF; CDR3nt: TGTGCCAGCAGTTACTCGGGAGGGACGGCTGAAGCTTTCTTT
d_gene: -; v_gene: TRBV4-3; abundance: -; j_gene: TRBJ1-2; CDR3aa: CASSLTLQGSYGYTF; CDR3nt: TGCGCCAGCAGCCTCACACTGCAGGGGTCTTATGGCTACACCTTC
d_gene: TRBD2; v_gene: TRBV7-2; abundance: many; j_gene: TRBJ2-1; CDR3aa: CASSLRWGGSYNEQFF; CDR3nt: TGTGCCAGCAGCTTACGTTGGGGGGGATCCTACAATGAGCAGTTCTTC
d_gene: -; v_gene: TRBV7-2; abundance: many; j_gene: TRBJ2-5; CDR3aa: CASSLLQVEETQYF; CDR3nt: TGTGCCAGCAGCTTACTACAGGTCGAAGAGACCCAGTACTTC
d_gene: TRBD1; v_gene: TRBV27; abundance: few; j_gene: TRBJ2-1; CDR3aa: CASSAGTGLYNEQFF; CDR3nt: TGTGCCAGCAGTGCCGGGACAGGGTTATACAATGAGCAGTTCTTC
d_gene: TRBD1; v_gene: TRBV2; abundance: few; j_gene: TRBJ1-2; CDR3aa: CASTQGARSYGYTF; CDR3nt: TGTGCCAGCACACAGGGGGCGCGGAGCTATGGCTACACCTTC
d_gene: -; v_gene: TRBV2; abundance: few; j_gene: TRBJ2-3; CDR3aa: CASSVQGRVTDTQYF; CDR3nt: TGTGCCAGCAGTGTCCAGGGCAGGGTAACAGATACGCAGTATTTT
d_gene: -; v_gene: TRBV6-5; abundance: -; j_gene: TRBJ2-1; CDR3aa: CASMGDGDYNEQFF; CDR3nt: TGTGCCAGCATGGGGGACGGAGACTACAATGAGCAGTTCTTC
d_gene: -; v_gene: TRBV6-5; abundance: few; j_gene: TRBJ2-3; CDR3aa: CASRPTGSARTDTQYF; CDR3nt: TGTGCCAGCAGGCCAACAGGGTCAGCGCGCACAGATACGCAGTATTTT
d_gene: -; v_gene: TRBV4-2; abundance: -; j_gene: TRBJ1-1; CDR3aa: CASSGTDLGGEEAFF; CDR3nt: TGTGCCAGCAGCGGTACCGATCTGGGGGGCGAAGAAGCTTTCTTT
d_gene: -; v_gene: TRBV7-8; abundance: many; j_gene: TRBJ2-7; CDR3aa: CASSPRDAYSEQYF; CDR3nt: TGTGCCAGCAGCCCCCGGGACGCCTACTCGGAGCAGTACTTC
d_gene: -; v_gene: TRBV6-2/TRBV6-3; abundance: many; j_gene: TRBJ2-1; CDR3aa: CASSYTSPTGISYNEQFF; CDR3nt: TGTGCCAGCAGTTACACCTCTCCGACAGGTATTTCCTACAATGAGCAGTTCTTC
d_gene: -; v_gene: TRBV20-1; abundance: few; j_gene: TRBJ1-1; CDR3aa: CSARDRGGLGTEAFF; CDR3nt: TGCAGTGCTAGAGATCGCGGAGGGCTGGGAACTGAAGCTTTCTTT
d_gene: TRBD1; v_gene: TRBV4-1; abundance: -; j_gene: TRBJ2-7; CDR3aa: CASSQPDREFYEQYF; CDR3nt: TGCGCCAGCAGCCAACCGGACAGGGAGTTCTACGAGCAGTACTTC
d_gene: -; v_gene: TRBV12-3/TRBV12-4; abundance: once; j_gene: TRBJ2-6; CDR3aa: CASTMGPRANVLTF; CDR3nt: TGTGCCAGCACCATGGGGCCTAGGGCCAACGTCCTGACTTTC
d_gene: -; v_gene: TRBV9; abundance: few; j_gene: TRBJ2-5; CDR3aa: CASSQKPPPDREGETQYF; CDR3nt: TGTGCCAGCAGCCAAAAACCACCCCCTGACAGGGAGGGAGAGACCCAGTACTTC
d_gene: -; v_gene: TRBV7-2; abundance: -; j_gene: TRBJ2-3; CDR3aa: CASNVGGTRSTDTQYF; CDR3nt: TGTGCCAGCAATGTGGGGGGGACAAGAAGCACAGATACGCAGTATTTT
d_gene: -; v_gene: TRBV28; abundance: few; j_gene: TRBJ2-3; CDR3aa: CASSPDVGGDTQYF; CDR3nt: TGTGCCAGCAGTCCCGACGTGGGTGGAGATACGCAGTATTTT
d_gene: -; v_gene: TRBV29-1; abundance: many; j_gene: TRBJ2-5; CDR3aa: CSVEENRETQYF; CDR3nt: TGCAGCGTTGAAGAGAACCGAGAGACCCAGTACTTC
d_gene: -; v_gene: TRBV3-1; abundance: -; j_gene: TRBJ2-3; CDR3aa: CASSQGLLITNTDTQYF; CDR3nt: TGTGCCAGCAGCCAAGGACTTCTCATTACAAACACAGATACGCAGTATTTT
d_gene: TRBD2; v_gene: TRBV4-1; abundance: -; j_gene: TRBJ2-7; CDR3aa: CASSQEGGLLAGGPSSYEQYF; CDR3nt: TGCGCCAGCAGCCAAGAAGGTGGGCTACTAGCGGGGGGCCCGAGCTCCTACGAGCAGTACTTC
d_gene: -; v_gene: TRBV7-9; abundance: -; j_gene: TRBJ2-3; CDR3aa: CASSVDGRPEADTQYF; CDR3nt: TGTGCCAGCAGCGTCGACGGACGGCCCGAGGCAGATACGCAGTATTTT
d_gene: TRBD2; v_gene: TRBV6-1; abundance: few; j_gene: TRBJ2-3; CDR3aa: CASGLKRGGLTDTQYF; CDR3nt: TGTGCCAGCGGGTTAAAGCGGGGGGGCCTGACGGATACGCAGTATTTT
d_gene: -; v_gene: TRBV29-1; abundance: -; j_gene: TRBJ1-2; CDR3aa: CSVDTGGARYGYTF; CDR3nt: TGCAGCGTTGATACGGGGGGCGCAAGGTATGGCTACACCTTC
d_gene: -; v_gene: TRBV7-6; abundance: many; j_gene: TRBJ1-5; CDR3aa: CASSPGPYNQPQHF; CDR3nt: TGTGCCAGCAGCCCGGGACCGTACAATCAGCCCCAGCATTTT